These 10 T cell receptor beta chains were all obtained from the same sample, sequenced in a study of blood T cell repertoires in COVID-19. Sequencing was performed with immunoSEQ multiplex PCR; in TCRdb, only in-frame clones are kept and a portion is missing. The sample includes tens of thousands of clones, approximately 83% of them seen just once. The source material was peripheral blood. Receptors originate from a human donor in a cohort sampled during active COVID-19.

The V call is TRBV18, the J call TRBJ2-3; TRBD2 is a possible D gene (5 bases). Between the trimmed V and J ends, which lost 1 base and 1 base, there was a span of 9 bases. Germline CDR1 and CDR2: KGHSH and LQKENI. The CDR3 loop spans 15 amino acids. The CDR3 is CASSPRGAGTDTQYF. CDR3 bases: TGTGCCAGCTCACCACGGGGAGCGGGCACAGATACGCAGTATTTT.

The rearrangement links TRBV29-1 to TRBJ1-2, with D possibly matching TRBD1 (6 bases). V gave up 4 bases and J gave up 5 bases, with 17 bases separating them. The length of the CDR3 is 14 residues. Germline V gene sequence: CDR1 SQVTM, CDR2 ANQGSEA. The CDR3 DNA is TGCAGCGTTGCAGGGATGGCAGGGGATTATGGCTACACCTTC. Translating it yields CSVAGMAGDYGYTF. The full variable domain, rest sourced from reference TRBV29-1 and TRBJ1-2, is SAVISQKPSRDICQRGTSLTIQCQVDSQVTMMFWYRQQPGQSLTLIATANQGSEATYESGFVIDKFPISRPNLTFSTLTVSNMSPEDSSIYLCSVAGMAGDYGYTFGSGTRLTVV.

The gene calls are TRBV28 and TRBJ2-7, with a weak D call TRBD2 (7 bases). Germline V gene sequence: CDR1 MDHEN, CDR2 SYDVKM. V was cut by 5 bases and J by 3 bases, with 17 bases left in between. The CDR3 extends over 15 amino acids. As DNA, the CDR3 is TGTGCCAGCAGTCCCGGGGGGACATCCCTCTACGAGCAGTACTTC. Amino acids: CASSPGGTSLYEQYF.

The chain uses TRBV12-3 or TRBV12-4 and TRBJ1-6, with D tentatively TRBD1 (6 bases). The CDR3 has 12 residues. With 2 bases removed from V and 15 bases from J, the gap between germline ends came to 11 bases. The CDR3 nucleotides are TGTGCCAGCAGTTTAACCACAGGGTTCCTCCACTTT. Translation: CASSLTTGFLHF.

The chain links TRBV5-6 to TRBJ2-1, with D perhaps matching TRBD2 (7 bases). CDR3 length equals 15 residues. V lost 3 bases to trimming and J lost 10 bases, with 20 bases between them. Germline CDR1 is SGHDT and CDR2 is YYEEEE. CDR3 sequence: CASSYGLGGTYEQFF. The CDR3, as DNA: TGTGCCAGCAGCTACGGACTAGGGGGTACATACGAGCAGTTCTTC.

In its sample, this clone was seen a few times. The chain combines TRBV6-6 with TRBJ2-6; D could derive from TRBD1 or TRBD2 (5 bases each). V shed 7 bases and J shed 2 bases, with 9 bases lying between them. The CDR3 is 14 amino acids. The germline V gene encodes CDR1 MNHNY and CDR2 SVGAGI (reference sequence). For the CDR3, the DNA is TGTGCCAGCACTCGGGGCGCTGGGGCCAACGTCCTGACTTTC. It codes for CASTRGAGANVLTF.

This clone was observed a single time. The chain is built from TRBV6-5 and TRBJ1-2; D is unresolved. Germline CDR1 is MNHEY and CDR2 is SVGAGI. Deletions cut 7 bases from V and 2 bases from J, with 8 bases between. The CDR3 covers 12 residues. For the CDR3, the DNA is TGTGCCAGCACCCTCCAGAACTATGGCTACACCTTC. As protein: CASTLQNYGYTF.

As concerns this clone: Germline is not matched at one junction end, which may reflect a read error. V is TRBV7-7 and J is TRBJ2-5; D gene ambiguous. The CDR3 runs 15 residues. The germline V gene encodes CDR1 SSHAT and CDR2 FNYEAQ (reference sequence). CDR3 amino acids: CASSLRGGFQETQYF. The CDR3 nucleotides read TGTGCTAGCAGCTTACGCGGCGGCTTCCAAGAGACCCAGTACTTC.

As DNA, the CDR3 is TGTGCCAGTAGTACCTCGGACAGAAGTCATCAGCCCCAGCATTTT. This translates into CASSTSDRSHQPQHF. V usage is TRBV19 and J usage is TRBJ1-5; D might be TRBD1 (6 bases). This CDR3 has 15 residues. The germline CDR1 and CDR2 sequences are LNHDA and SQIVND (reference sequence). V was trimmed by 4 bases and J by 5 bases, leaving 15 bases between them. The whole variable domain, filled in from reference TRBV19 and TRBJ1-5, reads DGGITQSPKYLFRKEGQNVTLSCEQNLNHDAMYWYRQDPGQGLRLIYYSQIVNDFQKGDIAEGYSVSREKKESFPLTVTSAQKNPTAFYLCASSTSDRSHQPQHFGDGTRLSIL.

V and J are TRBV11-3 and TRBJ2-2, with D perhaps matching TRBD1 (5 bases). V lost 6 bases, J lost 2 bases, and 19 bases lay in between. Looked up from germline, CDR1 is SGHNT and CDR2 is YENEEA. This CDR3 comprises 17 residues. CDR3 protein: CASSFSQGSVNTGELFF. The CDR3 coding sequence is TGTGCCAGCAGTTTCTCCCAGGGCTCGGTCAACACCGGGGAGCTGTTTTTT.